This paragraph covers one TCR beta chain sequence. The data originate from a study of shared clonotypes between healthy human individuals. Study processing details: Filtering differed, since immunoSEQ gave only junction sequences and no quality scores. Sequencing was performed with immunoSEQ multiplex PCR; in TCRdb, only in-frame clones are kept and a portion is missing. The V and J calls and clone size were taken over from that table, and D and trimming were inferred from the DNA. The sample lists more than 2,000,000 clones; over 85% were seen once. CDR3 length equals 13 residues. The sequence derives from a man younger than 35 in good health. Some clones in this sample may be carry-over from other donors' samples. The specimen was naive CD4+ T cells from PBMCs. The subset denotes: CD45RA+ positively selected. The genes are TRBV21-1 and TRBJ2-7; TRBD2 is the table's D call, not checked against the DNA. TRBV21-1 corresponds to a pseudogene. CDR3 residues: CASSTTPNYEQYF. The CDR3 DNA sequence: TGTGCCAGCAGCACCACTCCTAACTACGAGCAGTACTTC.